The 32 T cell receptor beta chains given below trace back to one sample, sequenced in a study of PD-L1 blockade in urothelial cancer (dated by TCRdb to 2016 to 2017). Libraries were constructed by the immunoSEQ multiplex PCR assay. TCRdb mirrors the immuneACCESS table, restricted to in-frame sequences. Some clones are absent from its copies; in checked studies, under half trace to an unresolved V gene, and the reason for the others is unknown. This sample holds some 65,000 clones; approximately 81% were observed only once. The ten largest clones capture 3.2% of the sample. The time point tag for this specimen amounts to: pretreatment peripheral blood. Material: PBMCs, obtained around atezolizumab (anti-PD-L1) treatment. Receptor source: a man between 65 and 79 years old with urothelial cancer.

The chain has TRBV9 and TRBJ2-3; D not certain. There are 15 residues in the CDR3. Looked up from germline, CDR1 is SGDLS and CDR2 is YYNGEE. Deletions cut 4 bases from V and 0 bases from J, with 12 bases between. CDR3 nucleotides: TGTGCCAGCAGCCCCCTAGGCTTTAGCACAGATACGCAGTATTTT. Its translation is CASSPLGFSTDTQYF.

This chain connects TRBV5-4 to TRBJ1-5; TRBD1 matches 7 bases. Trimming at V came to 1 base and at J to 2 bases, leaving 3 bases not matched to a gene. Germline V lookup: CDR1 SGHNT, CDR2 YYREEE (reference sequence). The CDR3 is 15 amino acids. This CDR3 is CASSLRTGGNQPQHF. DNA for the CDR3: TGTGCCAGCAGCTTGCGGACAGGCGGCAATCAGCCCCAGCATTTT. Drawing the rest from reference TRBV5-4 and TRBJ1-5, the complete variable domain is ETGVTQSPTHLIKTRGQQVTLRCSSQSGHNTVSWYQQALGQGPQFIFQYYREEENGRGNFPPRFSGLQFPNYSSELNVNALELDDSALYLCASSLRTGGNQPQHFGDGTRLSIL.

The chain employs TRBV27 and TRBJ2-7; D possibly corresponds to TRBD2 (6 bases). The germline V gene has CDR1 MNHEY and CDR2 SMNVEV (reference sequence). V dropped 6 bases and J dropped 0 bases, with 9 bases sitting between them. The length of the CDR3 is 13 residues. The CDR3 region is CASRRTTSYEQYF. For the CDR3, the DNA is TGTGCCAGCAGGAGGACTACCTCCTACGAGCAGTACTTC.

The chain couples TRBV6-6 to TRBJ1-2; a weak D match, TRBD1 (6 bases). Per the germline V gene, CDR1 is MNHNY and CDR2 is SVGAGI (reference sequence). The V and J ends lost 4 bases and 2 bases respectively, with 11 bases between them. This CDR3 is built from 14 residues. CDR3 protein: CASSLAQGNYGYTF. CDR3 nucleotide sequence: TGTGCCAGCAGTTTGGCACAGGGAAACTATGGCTACACCTTC.

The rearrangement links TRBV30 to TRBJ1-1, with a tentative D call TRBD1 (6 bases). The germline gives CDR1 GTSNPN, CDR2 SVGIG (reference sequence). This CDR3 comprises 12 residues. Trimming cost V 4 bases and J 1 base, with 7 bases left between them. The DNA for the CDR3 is TGTGCCTGGATGGACAGGAACACTGAAGCTTTCTTT. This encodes CAWMDRNTEAFF.

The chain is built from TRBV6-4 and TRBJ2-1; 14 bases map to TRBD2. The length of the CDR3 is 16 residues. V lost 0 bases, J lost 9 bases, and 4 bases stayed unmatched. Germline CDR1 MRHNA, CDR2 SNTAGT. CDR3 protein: CASSDSGLAGVGEQFF. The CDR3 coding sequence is TGTGCCAGCAGTGACTCGGGACTAGCGGGAGTCGGTGAGCAGTTCTTC.

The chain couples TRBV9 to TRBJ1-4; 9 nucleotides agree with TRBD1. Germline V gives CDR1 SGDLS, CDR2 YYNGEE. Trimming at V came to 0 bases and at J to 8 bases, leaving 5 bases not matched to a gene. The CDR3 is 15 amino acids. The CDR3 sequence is CASSVGWTGAEKLFF. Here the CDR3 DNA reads TGTGCCAGCAGCGTAGGGTGGACAGGGGCGGAAAAACTGTTTTTT.

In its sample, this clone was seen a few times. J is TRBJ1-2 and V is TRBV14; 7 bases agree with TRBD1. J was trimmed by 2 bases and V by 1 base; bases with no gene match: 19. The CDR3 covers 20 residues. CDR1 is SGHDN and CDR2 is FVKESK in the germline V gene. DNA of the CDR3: TGTGCCAGCAGCCAAGTTTATATCGCGGAGACAGGGTGGAAAAACTATGGCTACACCTTC. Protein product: CASSQVYIAETGWKNYGYTF.

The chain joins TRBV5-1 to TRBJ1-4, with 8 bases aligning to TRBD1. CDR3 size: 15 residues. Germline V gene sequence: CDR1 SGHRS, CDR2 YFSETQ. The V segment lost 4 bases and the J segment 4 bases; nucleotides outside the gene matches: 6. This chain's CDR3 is CASSGQGAINEKLFF. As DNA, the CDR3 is TGCGCCAGCAGCGGGCAGGGGGCCATTAATGAAAAACTGTTTTTT.

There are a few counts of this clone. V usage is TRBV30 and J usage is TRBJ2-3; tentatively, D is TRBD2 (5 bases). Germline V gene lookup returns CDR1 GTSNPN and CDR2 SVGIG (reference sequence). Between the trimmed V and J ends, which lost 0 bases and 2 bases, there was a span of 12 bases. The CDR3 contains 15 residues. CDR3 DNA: TGTGCCTGGAGTGTGGGCGGGTCGGCCACAGATACGCAGTATTTT. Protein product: CAWSVGGSATDTQYF.

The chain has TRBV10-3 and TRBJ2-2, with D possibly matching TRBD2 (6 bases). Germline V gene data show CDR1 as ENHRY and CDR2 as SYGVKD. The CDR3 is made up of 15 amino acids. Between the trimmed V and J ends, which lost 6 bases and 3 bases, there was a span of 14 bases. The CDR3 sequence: CAIRNPGLYTGELFF. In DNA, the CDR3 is TGTGCCATCAGAAACCCGGGACTGTACACCGGGGAGCTGTTTTTT.

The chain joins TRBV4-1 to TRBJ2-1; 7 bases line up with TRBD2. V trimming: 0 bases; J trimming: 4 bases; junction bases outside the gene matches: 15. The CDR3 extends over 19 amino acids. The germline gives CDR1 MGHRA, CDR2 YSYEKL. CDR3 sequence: CASSQENPSGGSRYNEQFF. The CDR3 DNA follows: TGCGCCAGCAGCCAAGAAAACCCCAGTGGCGGGAGTAGGTACAATGAGCAGTTCTTC.

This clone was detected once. The DNA for the CDR3 is TGCGCCAGCACCTCACACCCTAGGGGCGGGAGTGTCGGTGGTAATGAGCAGTTCTTC. This gives the protein CASTSHPRGGSVGGNEQFF. The chain couples TRBV5-1 to TRBJ2-1, with TRBD2 matching over 7 bases. This CDR3 has 19 amino acids. Germline CDR1 reads SGHRS; CDR2 reads YFSETQ. V shed 6 bases and J 7 bases; nucleotides not matched to a gene: 25.

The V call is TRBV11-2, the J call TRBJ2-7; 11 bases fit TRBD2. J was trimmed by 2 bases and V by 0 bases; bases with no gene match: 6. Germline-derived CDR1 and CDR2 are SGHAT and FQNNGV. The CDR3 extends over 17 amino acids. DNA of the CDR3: TGTGCCAGCAGCTTAGATTTAGCGGGAGGGGGCCCCTACGAGCAGTACTTC. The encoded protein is CASSLDLAGGGPYEQYF. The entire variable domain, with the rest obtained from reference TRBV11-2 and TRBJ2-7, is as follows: EAGVAQSPRYKIIEKRQSVAFWCNPISGHATLYWYQQILGQGPKLLIQFQNNGVVDDSQLPKDRFSAERLKGVDSTLKIQPAKLEDSAVYLCASSLDLAGGGPYEQYFGPGTRLTVT.

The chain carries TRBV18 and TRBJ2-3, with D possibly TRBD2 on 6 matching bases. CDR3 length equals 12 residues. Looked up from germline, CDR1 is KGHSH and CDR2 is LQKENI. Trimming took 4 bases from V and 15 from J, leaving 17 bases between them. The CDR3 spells CASSRAGMESYF. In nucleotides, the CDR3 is TGTGCCAGCTCACGGGCGGGGATGGAGTCATATTTT.

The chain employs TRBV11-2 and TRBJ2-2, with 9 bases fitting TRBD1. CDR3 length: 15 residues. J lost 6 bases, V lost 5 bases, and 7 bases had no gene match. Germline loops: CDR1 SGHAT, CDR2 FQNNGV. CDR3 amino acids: CASSPGQGGSGELFF. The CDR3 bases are TGTGCCAGCAGCCCGGGACAGGGCGGCTCCGGGGAGCTGTTTTTT.

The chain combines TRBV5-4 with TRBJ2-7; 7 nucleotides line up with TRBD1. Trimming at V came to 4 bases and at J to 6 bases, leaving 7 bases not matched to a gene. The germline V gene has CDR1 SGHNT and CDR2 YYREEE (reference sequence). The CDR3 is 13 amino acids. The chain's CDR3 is CASSPGQLGEQYF. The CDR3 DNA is TGTGCCAGCAGCCCGGGACAGCTTGGCGAGCAGTACTTC.

The CDR3 loop is CASSERQGSTEAFF. CDR3 nucleotide sequence: TGTGCCAGCAGCGAAAGACAGGGGTCCACTGAAGCTTTCTTT. The chain employs TRBV7-9 and TRBJ1-1; 8 positions match TRBD1. The germline V gene has CDR1 SEHNR and CDR2 FQNEAQ (reference sequence). The CDR3 is made up of 14 amino acids. Trimming at V came to 5 bases and at J to 4 bases, leaving 6 bases not matched to a gene.

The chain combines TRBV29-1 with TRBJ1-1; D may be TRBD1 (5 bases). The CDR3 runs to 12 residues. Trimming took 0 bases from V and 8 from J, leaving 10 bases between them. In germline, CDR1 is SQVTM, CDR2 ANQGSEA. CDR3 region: CSVEEGRAEAFF. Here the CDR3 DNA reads TGCAGCGTTGAAGAGGGCAGGGCAGAAGCTTTCTTT.

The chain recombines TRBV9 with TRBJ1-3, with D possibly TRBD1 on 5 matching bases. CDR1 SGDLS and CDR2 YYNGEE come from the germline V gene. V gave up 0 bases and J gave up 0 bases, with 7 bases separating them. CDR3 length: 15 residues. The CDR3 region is CASSVGQHSGNTIYF. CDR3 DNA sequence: TGTGCCAGCAGCGTAGGACAGCACTCTGGAAACACCATATATTTT.

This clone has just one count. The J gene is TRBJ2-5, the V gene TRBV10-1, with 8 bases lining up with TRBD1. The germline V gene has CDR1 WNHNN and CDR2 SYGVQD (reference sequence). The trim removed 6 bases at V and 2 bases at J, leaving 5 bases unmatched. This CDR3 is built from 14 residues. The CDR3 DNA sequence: TGCGCCAGCAGAGGGACAGGACCGCAAGAGACCCAGTACTTC. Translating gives CASRGTGPQETQYF.

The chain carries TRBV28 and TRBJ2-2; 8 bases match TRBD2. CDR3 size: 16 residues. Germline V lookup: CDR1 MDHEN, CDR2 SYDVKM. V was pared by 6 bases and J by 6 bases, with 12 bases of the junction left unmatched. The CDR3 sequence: CASRPTSGSGAGELFF. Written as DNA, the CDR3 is TGTGCCAGCAGACCCACTAGCGGTAGTGGCGCCGGGGAGCTGTTTTTT.

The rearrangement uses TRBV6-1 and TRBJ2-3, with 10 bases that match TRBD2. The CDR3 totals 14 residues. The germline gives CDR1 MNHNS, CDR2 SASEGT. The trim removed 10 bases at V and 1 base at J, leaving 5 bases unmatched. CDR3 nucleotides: TGTGCCACCAGCGGGAGGGCCGGCACAGATACGCAGTATTTT. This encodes CATSGRAGTDTQYF.

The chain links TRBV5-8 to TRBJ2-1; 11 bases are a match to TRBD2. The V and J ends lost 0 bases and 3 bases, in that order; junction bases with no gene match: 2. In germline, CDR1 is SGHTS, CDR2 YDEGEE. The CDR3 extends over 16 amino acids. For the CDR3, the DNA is TGTGCCAGCAGCTTGGGACTAGCGGGATACTACAATGAGCAGTTCTTC. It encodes CASSLGLAGYYNEQFF.

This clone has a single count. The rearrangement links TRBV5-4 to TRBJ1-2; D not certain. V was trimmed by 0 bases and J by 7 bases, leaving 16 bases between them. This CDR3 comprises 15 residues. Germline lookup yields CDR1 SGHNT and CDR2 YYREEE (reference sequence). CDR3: CASSLGSSGRSGYTF. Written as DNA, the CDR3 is TGTGCCAGCAGCTTGGGTTCATCGGGTAGAAGTGGCTACACCTTC.

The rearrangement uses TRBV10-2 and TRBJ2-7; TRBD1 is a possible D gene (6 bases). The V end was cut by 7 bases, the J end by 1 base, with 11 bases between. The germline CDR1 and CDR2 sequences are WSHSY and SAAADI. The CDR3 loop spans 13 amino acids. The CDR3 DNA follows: TGCGCCAGCACTCAAAGGGGGTCCTACGAGCAGTACTTC. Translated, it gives CASTQRGSYEQYF.

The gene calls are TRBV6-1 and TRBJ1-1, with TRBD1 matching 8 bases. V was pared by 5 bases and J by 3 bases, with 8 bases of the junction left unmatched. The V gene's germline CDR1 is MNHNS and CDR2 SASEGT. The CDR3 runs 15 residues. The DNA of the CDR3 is TGTGCCAGCAGTTCAGGGGGCGCGGAGGACACTGAAGCTTTCTTT. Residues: CASSSGGAEDTEAFF.

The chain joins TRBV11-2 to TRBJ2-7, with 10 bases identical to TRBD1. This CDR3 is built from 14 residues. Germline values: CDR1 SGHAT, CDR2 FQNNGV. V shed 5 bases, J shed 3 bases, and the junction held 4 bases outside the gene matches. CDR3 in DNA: TGTGCCAGCAGCCGACGGACAGGGGGCTACGAGCAGTACTTC. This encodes CASSRRTGGYEQYF.

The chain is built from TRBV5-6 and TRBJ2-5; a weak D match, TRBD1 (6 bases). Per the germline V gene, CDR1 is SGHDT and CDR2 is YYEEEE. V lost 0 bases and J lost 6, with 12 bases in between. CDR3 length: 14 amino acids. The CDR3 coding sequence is TGTGCCAGCAGCTTGGAACAGGGACGGAAGACCCAGTACTTC. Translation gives CASSLEQGRKTQYF. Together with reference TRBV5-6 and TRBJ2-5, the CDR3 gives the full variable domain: DAGVTQSPTHLIKTRGQQVTLRCSPKSGHDTVSWYQQALGQGPQFIFQYYEEEERQRGNFPDRFSGHQFPNYSSELNVNALLLGDSALYLCASSLEQGRKTQYFGPGTRLLVL.

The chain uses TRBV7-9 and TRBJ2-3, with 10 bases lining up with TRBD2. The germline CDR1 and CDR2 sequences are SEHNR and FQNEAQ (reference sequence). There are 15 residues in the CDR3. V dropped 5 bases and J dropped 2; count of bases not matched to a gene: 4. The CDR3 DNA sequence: TGTGCCAGCAGCCCCGGACTAGCGGACACAGATACGCAGTATTTT. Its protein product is CASSPGLADTDTQYF.

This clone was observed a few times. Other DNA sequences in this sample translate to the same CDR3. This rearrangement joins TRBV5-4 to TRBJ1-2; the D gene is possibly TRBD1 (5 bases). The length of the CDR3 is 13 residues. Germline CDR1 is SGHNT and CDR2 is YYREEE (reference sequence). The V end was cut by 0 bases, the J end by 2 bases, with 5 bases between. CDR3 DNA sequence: TGTGCCAGCAGCTTGGACAGGAACTATGGCTACACCTTC. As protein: CASSLDRNYGYTF. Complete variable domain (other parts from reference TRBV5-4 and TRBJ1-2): ETGVTQSPTHLIKTRGQQVTLRCSSQSGHNTVSWYQQALGQGPQFIFQYYREEENGRGNFPPRFSGLQFPNYSSELNVNALELDDSALYLCASSLDRNYGYTFGSGTRLTVV.

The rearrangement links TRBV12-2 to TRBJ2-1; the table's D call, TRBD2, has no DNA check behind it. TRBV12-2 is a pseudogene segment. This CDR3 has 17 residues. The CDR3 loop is CASRLALTSGRWDEQFF. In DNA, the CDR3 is TGTGCAAGTCGCTTAGCATTGACTAGCGGGAGGTGGGATGAGCAGTTCTTC.